The clone carrying this T cell receptor (beta chain) was observed a handful of times. Its specificity is unknown. The study recruited healthy Caucasian donors from Russia who were aged about 6 to 90. This entry is derived from a study of blood T cells in healthy people across ages. Overall study: Template switching captured about one barcoded beta molecule per two T cells. Study-level points and caveats: Age showed a roughly linear inverse relationship with TCR beta diversity per million T cells.

A second 7 to 11 cycle PCR used barcoded and J-beta primers. TCRdb re-analysed the 5' RACE reads in MiXCR, keeping a single row per CDR3 protein. The sample lists hundreds of thousands of distinct CDR3 sequences, approximately 60% seen once, with under 30% in the top ten. The CDR3 length is 16 residues. The ends lost 0 bases at V and 0 bases at J; junction bases unmatched: 3. Germline CDR1 reads DFQATT; CDR2 reads SNEGSKA (reference sequence). The chain uses TRBV20-1 and TRBJ2-1; 9 nucleotides line up with TRBD2. The sample consisted of blood. The sequence came from a man aged 40-49 years in good health. CDR3 region: CSARDMRGGSYNEQFF. CDR3 in DNA: TGCAGTGCTAGAGATATGCGGGGGGGCTCCTACAATGAGCAGTTCTTC.